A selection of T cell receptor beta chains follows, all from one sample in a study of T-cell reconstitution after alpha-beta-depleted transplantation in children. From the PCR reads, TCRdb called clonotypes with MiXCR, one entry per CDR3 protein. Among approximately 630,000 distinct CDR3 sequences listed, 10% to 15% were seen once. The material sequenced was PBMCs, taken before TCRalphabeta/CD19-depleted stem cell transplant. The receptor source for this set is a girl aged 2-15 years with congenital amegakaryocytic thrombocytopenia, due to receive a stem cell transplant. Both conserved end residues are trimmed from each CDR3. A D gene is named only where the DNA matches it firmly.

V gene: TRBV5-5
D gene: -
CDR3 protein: ASSLVGYEKETQY

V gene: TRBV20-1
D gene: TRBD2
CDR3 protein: SAITSGFADEQF

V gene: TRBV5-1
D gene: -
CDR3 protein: ASSSPVRTEQF

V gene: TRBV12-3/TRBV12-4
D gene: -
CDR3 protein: ASTFLEGEPQH

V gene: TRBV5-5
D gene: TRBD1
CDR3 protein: ASSTQGAGGELF

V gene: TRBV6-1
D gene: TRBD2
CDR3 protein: ASSGVGTSGSYEQY

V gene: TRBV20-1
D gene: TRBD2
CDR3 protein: SALVAGGRYNEQF

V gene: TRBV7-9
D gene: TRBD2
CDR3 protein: ASTPKALAGGTDTQY

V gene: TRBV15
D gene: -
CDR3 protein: ATSRVRQDTEAF

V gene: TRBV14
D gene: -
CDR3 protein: ASSRRIFDNYGYT

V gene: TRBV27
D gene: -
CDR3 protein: ASSSRETASYEQY

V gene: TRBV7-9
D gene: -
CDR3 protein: ASSLGTPMNTEAF

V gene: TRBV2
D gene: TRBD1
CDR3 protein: ASGWTGVFYEQY

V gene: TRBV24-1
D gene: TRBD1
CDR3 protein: ATSESGTEGTQY

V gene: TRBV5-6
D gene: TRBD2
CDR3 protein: ASSLASGKETQY

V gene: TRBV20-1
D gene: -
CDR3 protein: SAPRTAVGEQY

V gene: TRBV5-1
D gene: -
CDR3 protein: ASSLRLLADYNEQF

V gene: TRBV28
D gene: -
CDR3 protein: ASSLWGMSFLLGYGYT

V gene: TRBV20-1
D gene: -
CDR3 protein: SARDGAGRNPLH

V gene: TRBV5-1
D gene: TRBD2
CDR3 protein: ASSSKFTGTSGSTDTQY

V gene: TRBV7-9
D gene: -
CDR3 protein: ASSFGGSGQETQY

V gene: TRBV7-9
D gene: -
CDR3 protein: ASSLGSGVNTGELF

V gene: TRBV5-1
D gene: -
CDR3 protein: ASSLGLAIIINEQF

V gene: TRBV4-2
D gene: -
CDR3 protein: ASRGARAYEQY

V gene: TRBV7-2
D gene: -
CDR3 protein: ASSPRGPPYGYT

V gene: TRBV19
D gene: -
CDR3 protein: ASSMPNSGQENIQY

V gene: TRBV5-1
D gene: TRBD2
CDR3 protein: ASSGLRQKTSGTRSSYNEQF

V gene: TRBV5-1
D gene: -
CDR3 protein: ASSLAVEPNTDTQY

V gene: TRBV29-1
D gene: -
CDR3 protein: SVNIIQGQTQY

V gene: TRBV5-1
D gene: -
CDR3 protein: ASSLDQEIGEQY

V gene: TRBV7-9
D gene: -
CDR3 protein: ASSLVDTQGSYEQY

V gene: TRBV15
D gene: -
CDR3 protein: ATSRDGPSPEQF

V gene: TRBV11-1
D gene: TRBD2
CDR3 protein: ASSLESGSRYNEQF

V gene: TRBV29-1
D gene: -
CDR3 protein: SVARGGAYEQY

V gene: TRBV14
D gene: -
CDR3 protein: ASSPPWGYGTDTQY

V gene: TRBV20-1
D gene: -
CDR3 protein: SAPPTLGTYRTDTQY

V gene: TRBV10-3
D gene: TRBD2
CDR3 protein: AIRPSSGTSTDTQY

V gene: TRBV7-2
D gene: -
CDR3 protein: ASSLGVREDTQY

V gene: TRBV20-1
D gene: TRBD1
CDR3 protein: SVRTGTGGETQY

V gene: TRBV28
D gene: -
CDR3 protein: ASAVRFAGANVLT

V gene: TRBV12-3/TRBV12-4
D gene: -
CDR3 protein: ASSFQGHEQY

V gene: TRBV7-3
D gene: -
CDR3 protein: ASSLYLGMRAYNEQF

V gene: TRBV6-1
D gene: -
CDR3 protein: ASSTHLGANEQF

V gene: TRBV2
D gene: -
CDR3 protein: AGRGEETQY

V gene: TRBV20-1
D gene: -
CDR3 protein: SARAGSAGGWNQPQH

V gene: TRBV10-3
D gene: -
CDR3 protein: ATSGNYNEQF

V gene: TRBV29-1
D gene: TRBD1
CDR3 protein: SVVTGRTEAF

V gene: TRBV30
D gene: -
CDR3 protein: AWSVLGVSTDTQY

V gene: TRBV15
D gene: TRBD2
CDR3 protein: ATSRGLAGGRDNEQF

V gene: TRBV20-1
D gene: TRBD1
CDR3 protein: SARQTGPNEKLF

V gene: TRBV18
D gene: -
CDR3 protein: ASSPARQASTDTLY

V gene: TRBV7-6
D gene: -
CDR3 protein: ASSSALAPGANVLT

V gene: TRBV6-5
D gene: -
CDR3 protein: ASSYNDPKNEQF